This T cell receptor (beta chain) stems from a study of shared clonotypes between healthy human individuals. Whole-study results and caveats: Exclusively blood specimens were collected; tissue repertoires likely differ.

Generated by immunoSEQ multiplex PCR, the TCRdb table keeps only in-frame clones and is missing some. The table lists 450,000 to 600,000 clones, 70% to 80% of them singletons, with over 9.5% in the top ten. Every contributor of samples was a Caucasian grown-up residing in Nashville, Tennessee. This clone was detected only a few times. Its antigen is as yet unknown. This CDR3 spans 14 amino acids. V was pared by 4 bases and J by 1 base, with 3 bases of the junction left unmatched. The germline gives CDR1 SGHVS, CDR2 FNYEAQ. The J gene is TRBJ1-1, the V gene TRBV7-6; the match to TRBD1 covers 7 bases. What was sequenced was PBMCs. This sequence was found in a woman aged 40-49 years in good health. Some clones in this sample may be carry-over from other donors' samples. CDR3 nucleotides: TGTGCCAGCAGCTCAGGGACAGAGAACACTGAAGCTTTCTTT. Protein: CASSSGTENTEAFF.